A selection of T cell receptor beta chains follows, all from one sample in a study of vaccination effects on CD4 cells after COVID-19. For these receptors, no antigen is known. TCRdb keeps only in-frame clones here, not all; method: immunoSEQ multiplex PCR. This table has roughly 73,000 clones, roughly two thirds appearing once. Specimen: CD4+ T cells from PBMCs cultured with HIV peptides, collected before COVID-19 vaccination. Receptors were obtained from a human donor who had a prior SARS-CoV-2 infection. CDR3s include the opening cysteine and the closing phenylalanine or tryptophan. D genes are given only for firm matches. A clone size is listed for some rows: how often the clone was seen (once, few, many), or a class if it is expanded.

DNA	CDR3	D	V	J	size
TGTGCCAGCTCACCTAGTTGGACACCAGTATACAATGAGCAGTTCTTC	CASSPSWTPVYNEQFF	-	TRBV18	TRBJ2-1	-
TGTGCCAGCGGGCCGAGCTCCTATAATTCACCCCTCCACTTT	CASGPSSYNSPLHF	-	TRBV2	TRBJ1-6	-
TGTGCCAGTAGTATAGAACTAGCGGGGGGTGGAGAGACCCAGTACTTC	CASSIELAGGGETQYF	TRBD2	TRBV19	TRBJ2-5	once
TGTGCCAGCAGCTTATCAGGGTCAGAGACCCAGTACTTC	CASSLSGSETQYF	-	TRBV7-9	TRBJ2-5	-
TGCGCCAGCACCAAACAGGGGGCAATGGCGGGAGAAGAAGCTTTCTTT	CASTKQGAMAGEEAFF	TRBD1	TRBV4-1	TRBJ1-1	-
TGTGCCAGCAGCCCAGGCCCGGGACAGGGTACTGAAAAACTGTTTTTT	CASSPGPGQGTEKLFF	TRBD1	TRBV3-1/TRBV3-2	TRBJ1-4	-
TGTGCCAGCAGCGCGGACAGGGGGCGAGATACGCAGTATTTT	CASSADRGRDTQYF	TRBD1	TRBV5-4	TRBJ2-3	-
TGTGCCAGCAGTGGGGGGAACTATGGCTACACCTTC	CASSGGNYGYTF	-	TRBV2	TRBJ1-2	-
TGCAGTGCTAGTAGAGCCTACGAGCAGTACTTC	CSASRAYEQYF	-	TRBV20-1	TRBJ2-7	few
TGTGCCACCAGCAGAGATACAGGGTCGGAAGAGACCCAGTACTTC	CATSRDTGSEETQYF	-	TRBV15	TRBJ2-5	-
TGTGCCAGCAGCTTATCGTGGGCGGGTGGGAGGAATGAGCAGTTCTTC	CASSLSWAGGRNEQFF	-	TRBV7-2	TRBJ2-1	-
TGCGCCAGCAGGTCCGGGACAGGGGACCTTCAAGGGTCTGGCTACACCTTC	CASRSGTGDLQGSGYTF	TRBD1	TRBV5-1	TRBJ1-2	-
TGTGCCAGCAGCCAGAAGCGGGCCAGGAACCTTTCGAGACAGGCAAACAATCAGCCCCAGCATTTT	CASSQKRARNLSRQANNQPQHF	-	TRBV14	TRBJ1-5	few
TGCGCCAGCAGCCAAGGGGTGTGGGACAGGGGGCAAGATACGCAGTATTTT	CASSQGVWDRGQDTQYF	TRBD1	TRBV4-3	TRBJ2-3	-
TGCGCCAGCAGCCGGCGAGGCCGACTAGCGGGGGAAGATGAGCAGTTCTTC	CASSRRGRLAGEDEQFF	TRBD2	TRBV4-1	TRBJ2-1	-
TGTGCCATCAGTGGGACGGTGGCAGGGAACACTGAAGCTTTCTTT	CAISGTVAGNTEAFF	-	TRBV10-3	TRBJ1-1	-
TGCGCCAGCAGCTTTATTCCTAGCGGTGACAATGAGCAGTTCTTC	CASSFIPSGDNEQFF	TRBD2	TRBV5-1	TRBJ2-1	-
TGTGCCAGCACTAAGGGGCCTGGGAGCGCCTACGAGCAGTACTTC	CASTKGPGSAYEQYF	-	TRBV7-2	TRBJ2-7	-
TGTGCCAGCACGGGCAGGGCGAACACCGGGGAGCTGTTTTTT	CASTGRANTGELFF	-	TRBV5-4	TRBJ2-2	-
TGTGCCAGCAGTGAAATTGGGACAGGGGGCGGGGAGCTGTTTTTT	CASSEIGTGGGELFF	TRBD1	TRBV2	TRBJ2-2	-
TGCAGCGTTGAAAAACACAGGGGGCAGAGCTATGGCTACACCTTC	CSVEKHRGQSYGYTF	TRBD1	TRBV29-1	TRBJ1-2	-
TGTGCCAGCAGTGAAGTATCCGCGGGAGGTGGGGAGCAGTTCTTC	CASSEVSAGGGEQFF	TRBD2	TRBV2	TRBJ2-1	-
TGCGCCAGCAGCTTTCAGACTAGCGGGTACCAAGAGACCCAGTACTTC	CASSFQTSGYQETQYF	TRBD2	TRBV5-1	TRBJ2-5	-
TGTGCCAGCAGTTACAGGGACTCGAGGAGCTCCTACGAGCAGTACTTC	CASSYRDSRSSYEQYF	-	TRBV6-2/TRBV6-3	TRBJ2-7	-
TGTGCCAGCAGCGTAGCTACGACCCCAGGACCCCCCAGCGAAGAGACCCAGTACTTC	CASSVATTPGPPSEETQYF	-	TRBV9	TRBJ2-5	-
TGTGCCAGCAGTCCCGAGACAGAGAACACTGAAGCTTTCTTT	CASSPETENTEAFF	-	TRBV5-4	TRBJ1-1	-